The following is a T cell receptor beta chain sequence with its context. The target antigen is unknown. CDR3 size: 15 residues. V was trimmed by 3 bases and J by 2 bases, leaving 11 bases between them. Germline-derived CDR1 and CDR2 are SGHNT and YYREEE (reference sequence). These data belong to a study of T cell responses to AZD1222 COVID-19 vaccine. Findings and caveats of the study: Without day 14 samples, only post-peak T cell repertoires were studied. Spike-spanning, vaccine-associated CD4 TCRs were dominant at 160-218 and 743-854.

Assay used: immunoSEQ multiplex PCR; TCRdb lists only in-frame clones, some missing. The sample lists 90,000 to 150,000 clones; nearly 90% were seen once. V gene TRBV5-4 combines with J gene TRBJ1-4; D may be TRBD1 (6 bases). This receptor was identified in an adult in good health. The sequences come from peripheral blood, collected on day 0 of AZD1222 vaccination. The CDR3 coding sequence is TGTGCCAGCAGCTCATTGGGGGCGACTAATGAAAAACTGTTTTTT. Translation gives CASSSLGATNEKLFF.